Detailed here is one TCR beta chain. These data are taken from a study of control samples from healthy donors and cancer patients. V was pared by 0 bases and J by 1 base, with 8 bases between. This CDR3 comprises 15 residues. Germline V gene data show CDR1 as SGHRS and CDR2 as YFSETQ. Profiled with immunoSEQ multiplex PCR; TCRdb holds only in-frame clones, not every one. The sample shows fewer than 200,000 clones, roughly 90% of them seen only once. V is TRBV5-1 and J is TRBJ1-5, with a possible D match to TRBD1 (6 bases). The source of this sequence is a woman in her forties or fifties in good health. The source material was blood. The CDR3 DNA is TGCGCCAGCAGCTTGGGCCAGGGGAGCAATCAGCCCCAGCATTTT. This translates into CASSLGQGSNQPQHF.